Shown below are 21 T cell receptor beta chains from a single sample sequenced in a study of blood T cell repertoires in COVID-19. TCRdb's copy holds only in-frame clones and misses some; the assay was immunoSEQ multiplex PCR. The repertoire has approximately 240,000 clones, 70% to 90% of them found once; the top ten carry 2.1%. Sequencing was carried out using peripheral blood. These receptors were collected from a woman aged 40 to 50 who had recovered from COVID-19.

V is TRBV29-1 and J is TRBJ2-2, with D possibly TRBD1 on 5 matching bases. V gave up 1 base and J gave up 11 bases, with 14 bases separating them. CDR3 length: 13 residues. Germline values: CDR1 SQVTM, CDR2 ANQGSEA. CDR3 protein: CSVEGDTRTELFF. The DNA of the CDR3 is TGCAGCGTTGAAGGAGACACGAGGACAGAGCTGTTTTTT.

The chain is built from TRBV28 and TRBJ1-2, with 11 nucleotides matching TRBD1. The CDR3 has 16 amino acids. Looked up from germline, CDR1 is MDHEN and CDR2 is SYDVKM. V shed 6 bases and J 4 bases; nucleotides not matched to a gene: 10. CDR3 protein: CASSSQSGTGGYGYTF. CDR3 in DNA: TGTGCCAGCAGCTCACAGTCCGGGACAGGGGGCTATGGCTACACCTTC.

In nucleotides, the CDR3 is TGTGCCAGCAGCAGCAACCCCGGGGAGCTGTTTTTT. This translates into CASSSNPGELFF. The J gene is TRBJ2-2, the V gene TRBV11-1; D uncertain. Trimming cost V 5 bases and J 6 bases, with 7 bases left between them. Per the germline V gene, CDR1 is SGHAT and CDR2 is FQDESV (reference sequence). The CDR3 runs 12 residues.

The chain links TRBV27 to TRBJ2-1; TRBD1 matches 7 bases. This CDR3 contains 15 residues. Germline V lookup: CDR1 MNHEY, CDR2 SMNVEV (reference sequence). Trimming cost V 6 bases and J 2 bases; bases outside gene matches: 7. The CDR3 DNA follows: TGTGCCAGCAGGGTTGCCGGGACAGCCTACAATGAGCAGTTCTTC. This codes for CASRVAGTAYNEQFF.

The chain uses TRBV6-2 or TRBV6-3 and TRBJ1-4, with D unclear. CDR1 is MNHEY, CDR2 SVGEGT, per germline. The CDR3 contains 13 residues. Trimming took 2 bases from V and 7 from J, leaving 8 bases between them. The CDR3 reads CASSYRGGEKLFF. The DNA of the CDR3 is TGTGCCAGCAGTTACAGAGGCGGTGAAAAACTGTTTTTT.

The J gene is TRBJ2-1, the V gene TRBV25-1; TRBD2 aligns across 10 bases. The CDR3 spans 16 residues. The germline gives CDR1 MGHDK, CDR2 SYGVNS. Trimming took 0 bases from V and 4 from J; bases not matched to a gene: 3. CDR3 loop: CASSEYGSGRYNEQFF. As DNA, the CDR3 is TGTGCCAGCAGTGAATATGGTAGCGGGAGGTACAATGAGCAGTTCTTC.

A few counts support this clone. This chain uses TRBV7-2 with TRBJ1-2; 8 bases match TRBD1. There are 15 residues in the CDR3. The germline V gene encodes CDR1 SGHTA and CDR2 FQGNSA. V was pared by 4 bases and J by 0 bases, with 4 bases of the junction left unmatched. CDR3 bases: TGTGCCAGCAGCTCCGGACAGGGACCTAACTATGGCTACACCTTC. Its translation is CASSSGQGPNYGYTF. Full variable domain (outside the CDR3, taken from reference TRBV7-2 and TRBJ1-2): GAGVSQSPSNKVTEKGKDVELRCDPISGHTALYWYRQSLGQGLEFLIYFQGNSAPDKSGLPSDRFSAERTGGSVSTLTIQRTQQEDSAVYLCASSSGQGPNYGYTFGSGTRLTVV.

The rearrangement uses TRBV11-3 and TRBJ2-3; D is perhaps TRBD2 (6 bases). This CDR3 comprises 13 residues. Trimming removed 5 bases from V and 0 bases from J, with 6 bases in between. Germline CDR1 reads SGHNT; CDR2 reads YENEEA. This CDR3 is CASSRGSTDTQYF. In DNA form, the CDR3 reads TGTGCCAGCAGCCGGGGGAGCACAGATACGCAGTATTTT.

The CDR3 sequence is CASSVAQGESNYGYTF. Written as DNA, the CDR3 is TGTGCCAGCAGCGTAGCACAGGGGGAATCCAACTATGGCTACACCTTC. The V call is TRBV9, the J call TRBJ1-2; 8 bases map to TRBD1. J gave up 2 bases and V 0 bases, and 6 bases lay outside the gene matches. This CDR3 spans 16 amino acids. Looked up from germline, CDR1 is SGDLS and CDR2 is YYNGEE. Filled out from reference TRBV9 and TRBJ1-2, the complete variable domain reads DSGVTQTPKHLITATGQRVTLRCSPRSGDLSVYWYQQSLDQGLQFLIQYYNGEERAKGNILERFSAQQFPDLHSELNLSSLELGDSALYFCASSVAQGESNYGYTFGSGTRLTVV.

This clone was observed once. The chain couples TRBV5-8 to TRBJ1-3; 9 nucleotides agree with TRBD1. The CDR3 runs 16 residues. Germline V gene lookup returns CDR1 SGHTS and CDR2 YDEGEE. Trimming removed 6 bases from V and 5 bases from J; junction bases left unmatched: 12. The CDR3 DNA reads TGTGCCAGCATTAATGCGGACAGGGGCTTTAGAAACACCATATATTTT. Its translation is CASINADRGFRNTIYF.

The chain uses TRBV2 and TRBJ1-5, with 11 bases fitting TRBD1. V was clipped by 2 bases and J by 4 bases; unmatched bases: 1. Germline CDR1 is SNHLY and CDR2 is FYNNEI. The CDR3 runs 15 residues. The CDR3 reads CASSERDRGNQPQHF. The CDR3 DNA follows: TGTGCCAGCAGTGAAAGGGACAGGGGGAATCAGCCCCAGCATTTT.

The rearrangement links TRBV19 to TRBJ1-1; maybe TRBD1 (5 bases). V was shortened by 7 bases and J by 2 bases, with 11 bases between the two germline ends. CDR1 is LNHDA and CDR2 is SQIVND in the germline V gene (reference sequence). CDR3 size: 13 residues. The CDR3 loop is CASMPQGNTEAFF. CDR3 sequence (DNA): TGTGCCAGTATGCCGCAGGGTAACACTGAAGCTTTCTTT.

This chain connects TRBV10-1 to TRBJ1-4; tentative D call: TRBD1 (5 bases). There are 16 residues in the CDR3. The germline CDR1 and CDR2 sequences are WNHNN and SYGVQD (reference sequence). Trimming pared 0 bases from V and 8 bases from J, leaving 16 bases between. DNA of the CDR3: TGCGCCAGCAGTGAGTCGGTCGGGGCGGGGAGGGAAAAACTGTTTTTT. Amino acid sequence: CASSESVGAGREKLFF.

The genes are TRBV19 and TRBJ1-1; D is possibly TRBD1 (5 bases). Trimming removed 7 bases at V and 1 base at J, with 16 bases between. The germline V gene has CDR1 LNHDA and CDR2 SQIVND (reference sequence). The CDR3 is 15 residues long. The CDR3: CASIPGDEWNTEAFF. In DNA form, the CDR3 reads TGTGCCAGTATTCCGGGGGACGAATGGAACACTGAAGCTTTCTTT.

This sequence joins TRBV11-3 and TRBJ2-3, with TRBD1 matching 9 bases. After removal of 5 bases from V and 12 bases from J, the junction contained 9 bases not matched to a gene. The CDR3 has 13 residues. In germline, CDR1 is SGHNT, CDR2 YENEEA. The CDR3 sequence: CASSKENRGPQYF. The CDR3 coding sequence is TGTGCCAGCAGCAAAGAAAACAGGGGGCCCCAGTATTTT.

The chain links TRBV4-3 to TRBJ2-3, with TRBD2 identical over 7 bases. The CDR3 spans 16 residues. Germline V gene lookup returns CDR1 LGHNA and CDR2 YSLEER. V dropped 4 bases and J dropped 8; count of bases not matched to a gene: 15. The CDR3 region is CASSPGRREYDGTQYF. The CDR3, as DNA: TGCGCCAGCAGCCCAGGGAGGCGGGAGTATGATGGTACGCAGTATTTT.

The J gene is TRBJ1-1, the V gene TRBV10-2, with TRBD1 as a possible D gene (6 bases). V shed 7 bases and J shed 1 base, with 13 bases lying between them. The CDR3 runs 14 residues. Germline V gene sequence: CDR1 WSHSY, CDR2 SAAADI. CDR3 nucleotide sequence: TGCGCCAGCAACAAACAGGGAGCGAACACTGAAGCTTTCTTT. It specifies CASNKQGANTEAFF.

The chain combines TRBV6-5 with TRBJ1-2; tentatively, D is TRBD1 (5 bases). This CDR3 is built from 12 residues. CDR1 is MNHEY and CDR2 is SVGAGI in the germline V gene. The V gene lost 4 bases and the J gene lost 4 bases, with 7 bases spanning the gap. CDR3 sequence: CASSSDSYGYTF. The CDR3, as DNA: TGTGCCAGCAGTTCCGACAGCTATGGCTACACCTTC.

V is TRBV19 and J is TRBJ2-3, with D uncertain. Germline CDR1 reads LNHDA; CDR2 reads SQIVND (reference sequence). Trimming removed 6 bases from V and 1 base from J, with 11 bases in between. The CDR3 covers 14 residues. The CDR3 region is CASRMGGGTDTQYF. CDR3 sequence (DNA): TGTGCCAGTAGAATGGGTGGAGGCACAGATACGCAGTATTTT.

As for this clone: The same CDR3 also results from other DNA sequences found in this sample. The chain employs TRBV9 and TRBJ2-1, with 7 bases fitting TRBD2. The V and J ends lost 0 bases and 6 bases, in that order; junction bases with no gene match: 0. Germline assignment: CDR1 SGDLS and CDR2 YYNGEE. This CDR3 comprises 13 residues. DNA of the CDR3: TGTGCCAGCAGCGTAGCGGGAGGCAATGAGCAGTTCTTC. The encoded protein is CASSVAGGNEQFF.

The gene calls are TRBV9 and TRBJ2-1, with 7 bases lining up with TRBD2. CDR1 and CDR2 (germline): SGDLS, YYNGEE. The CDR3 is 14 amino acids. J was trimmed by 3 bases and V by 0 bases; bases with no gene match: 0. CDR3 sequence (DNA): TGTGCCAGCAGCGTAGCTAGCGGCTACAATGAGCAGTTCTTC. Translating gives CASSVASGYNEQFF.